The 24 T cell receptor beta chains below were found in one sample sequenced in a study of regulatory T cells in long-lasting Graves disease (dated by TCRdb to 2020 to 2023). The time point label, as the study defines it: newly diagnosed GD, antithyroid drugs for less than 3 months. RNA was extracted from PBMCs in TRIzol for both TCR sequencing and RNA sequencing. The method behind the library was multiplex PCR. The run used an Illumina HiSeq 4000. CDR3 regions were amplified by Arm-PCR with iRepertoire HTBI primers to construct TCR beta libraries. TCRdb redid the processing of the public reads, applying fastp at Q25 and MiXCR, and retained in-frame beta chains. Entries are consolidated by CDR3 protein sequence, retaining the most common genes and DNA. The sample contains about 400,000 distinct CDR3 sequences, around 15% of them found a single time. Jointly, the top ten make up 20% to 25% of the sample.

The sequencing here drew on peripheral blood mononuclear cells (PBMCs), taken at new diagnosis, from a patient treated with antithyroid drugs. The receptors stem from a female donor with Graves disease.

This chain joins TRBV4-3 and TRBJ2-4, with 8 nucleotides matching TRBD1. Germline CDR1 is LGHNA and CDR2 is YSLEER. The CDR3 length is 15 residues. Unmatched junction bases numbered 8, after V lost 2 bases and J lost 8 bases. The CDR3 sequence: CASSQSGQGADIQYF. CDR3 sequence (DNA): TGCGCCAGCAGCCAATCAGGGCAGGGGGCGGACATTCAGTACTTC.

Notes on this clonotype: Given a much more abundant clone one base away, this may be a read error. The V call is TRBV10-3, the J call TRBJ1-1; no clear D. CDR3 length: 12 amino acids. Trimming removed 5 bases from V and 1 base from J, with 5 bases in between. Germline lookup yields CDR1 ENHRY and CDR2 SYGVKD. The CDR3 DNA follows: TGTGCCATCAGTTACGGGAACACTGAAGCTTTCTTT. Translating it yields CAISYGNTEAFF.

This clonotype was seen repeatedly, ten times or more. The V and J genes are TRBV4-1 and TRBJ2-3; D remains unclear. Trimming took off 2 bases at V and 2 bases at J, with 17 bases between the two ends. There are 17 residues in the CDR3. Germline lookup yields CDR1 MGHRA and CDR2 YSYEKL. CDR3 in amino acids: CASSQYQPTQITDTQYF. In nucleotides, the CDR3 is TGCGCCAGCAGCCAATACCAGCCTACACAAATCACAGATACGCAGTATTTT.

The J gene is TRBJ2-3, the V gene TRBV29-1; D may be TRBD1 (6 bases). The J call may be in error: the DNA end matches TRBJ2-7 better. CDR1 and CDR2 from the germline V gene are SQVTM and ANQGSEA. This CDR3 has 12 residues. Written as DNA, the CDR3 is TGCAGCGTGGACACAGGGTTAAACGAGCAGTACTTC. This sequence encodes CSVDTGLNEQYF.

This rearrangement joins TRBV6-7 to TRBJ2-4; possibly TRBD1 for D (6 bases). TRBV6-7 is known as an ORF, though its function is uncertain. Trimming stripped 2 bases from V and 0 bases from J, with 14 bases between. The CDR3 consists of 17 residues. As DNA, the CDR3 is TGTGCCAGCAGTTACCCCGGCAGGGGTCTAGCCAAAAACATTCAGTACTTC. It encodes CASSYPGRGLAKNIQYF.

The chain uses TRBV27 and TRBJ2-2; perhaps TRBD1 as D (5 bases). This CDR3 is built from 12 residues. The germline V gene has CDR1 MNHEY and CDR2 SMNVEV (reference sequence). The CDR3 DNA reads TGTGCGTCAGGGCGTCCCACCGGGGAGCTGTTTTTT. Protein: CASGRPTGELFF.

This clonotype was seen more than once but under ten times. This chain connects TRBV20-1 to TRBJ1-5; TRBD1 might be the D (5 bases). Trimming stripped 1 base from V and 4 bases from J, with 17 bases between. The CDR3 is made up of 16 amino acids. Germline CDR1 and CDR2: DFQATT and SNEGSKA (reference sequence). The CDR3 DNA reads TGCAGTGCTAGAGCGGTGGGCCAGGGCCTAAATCAGCCCCAGCATTTT. This codes for CSARAVGQGLNQPQHF.

This clonotype was seen a few times. The rearrangement uses TRBV12-3 or TRBV12-4 and TRBJ1-2, with 7 bases that match TRBD1. Trimming removed 1 base from V and 8 bases from J; junction bases left unmatched: 7. The CDR3 contains 14 residues. This CDR3 reads CASSLGTGLRGYTF. CDR3 DNA: TGTGCCAGCAGTTTAGGGACAGGATTGAGAGGCTACACCTTC.

The table lists this clonotype with many counts. V usage is TRBV15 and J usage is TRBJ1-5, with D unresolved. Trimming pared 3 bases from V and 2 bases from J, leaving 2 bases between. The CDR3 runs 12 residues. Looked up from germline, CDR1 is LNHNV and CDR2 is YYDKDF (reference sequence). The CDR3 protein is CATSSRNQPQHF. CDR3 bases: TGTGCCACCAGCAGCCGCAATCAGCCCCAGCATTTT.

In this sample, this clonotype turned up many times. V usage is TRBV6-2 or TRBV6-3 and J usage is TRBJ2-5; 8 bases fit TRBD1. V was clipped by 6 bases and J by 5 bases; unmatched bases: 11. The germline gives CDR1 MNHEY, CDR2 SVGEGT. The CDR3 has 15 residues. This CDR3 reads CASSYDRGKGETQYF. DNA of the CDR3: TGTGCCAGCAGCTACGACAGGGGAAAAGGGGAGACCCAGTACTTC.

This clonotype occurred many times. The genes are TRBV18 and TRBJ1-1, with D hard to call. Germline V gene sequence: CDR1 KGHSH, CDR2 LQKENI. Trimming cost V 3 bases and J 7 bases, with 12 bases left between them. The CDR3 totals 13 residues. CDR3 coding DNA: TGTGCCAGCTCACCCGAGTTTAAAAGTGAAGCTTTCTTT. It encodes CASSPEFKSEAFF. Complete variable domain (other parts from reference TRBV18 and TRBJ1-1): NAGVMQNPRHLVRRRGQEARLRCSPMKGHSHVYWYRQLPEEGLKFMVYLQKENIIDESGMPKERFSAEFPKEGPSILRIQQVVRGDSAAYFCASSPEFKSEAFFGQGTRLTVV.

This clonotype was observed a handful of times. The V call is TRBV4-1, the J call TRBJ1-4, with D hard to call. With 0 bases removed from V and 8 bases from J, the gap between germline ends came to 13 bases. There are 15 residues in the CDR3. From germline, CDR1 is MGHRA and CDR2 YSYEKL. CDR3 bases: TGCGCCAGCAGCCAAGATCTGGTTCCGGGGGAAAAACTGTTTTTT. Its translation: CASSQDLVPGEKLFF.

This clonotype was seen at least ten times. This sequence joins TRBV12-3 or TRBV12-4 and TRBJ1-1; 9 bases agree with TRBD1. This CDR3 comprises 14 residues. V shed 3 bases, J shed 4 bases, and the junction held 3 bases outside the gene matches. As DNA, the CDR3 is TGTGCCAGCAGTTTTCAGGGACAGGGCACTGAAGCTTTCTTT. Protein sequence: CASSFQGQGTEAFF.

The rearrangement links TRBV2 to TRBJ1-1; unclear D gene. The germline gives CDR1 SNHLY, CDR2 FYNNEI. V dropped 5 bases and J dropped 4 bases, with 14 bases sitting between them. This CDR3 spans 14 amino acids. The CDR3 protein is CASSLGPQVTEAFF. CDR3 sequence (DNA): TGTGCCAGCAGTTTGGGCCCCCAGGTCACTGAAGCTTTCTTT.

Of note for this clonotype: A much larger clone lies a single base off, so this may be a read error. The rearrangement joins TRBV3-1 to TRBJ1-2; 9 positions match TRBD1. The CDR3 contains 14 residues. V trimming: 3 bases; J trimming: 5 bases; junction bases outside the gene matches: 4. Germline CDR1 reads LGHDT; CDR2 reads YNNKEL (reference sequence). Here the CDR3 DNA reads TGTGCCAGCAGCCATTCCGGGACAGGGTATGGCTACACCTTC. Its protein product is CASSHSGTGYGYTF.

This clonotype was recorded at least ten times. The CDR3 nucleotides are TGTGCCAGCAGCCTGAGAGTTCAGCCCCAGCATTTT. It specifies CASSLRVQPQHF. V gene TRBV12-3 or TRBV12-4 combines with J gene TRBJ1-5; D is unclear. Trimming took off 6 bases at V and 6 bases at J, with 9 bases between the two ends. The CDR3 length is 12 residues.

Many counts were recorded for this clonotype. The J gene is TRBJ1-2, the V gene TRBV12-3 or TRBV12-4; D perhaps matches TRBD1 (6 bases). The CDR3 runs to 15 residues. Trimming removed 5 bases from V and 2 bases from J, with 15 bases in between. The CDR3 reads CASSPPWTENYGYTF. In DNA, the CDR3 is TGTGCCAGCAGTCCCCCATGGACAGAGAACTATGGCTACACCTTC.

This chain joins TRBV6-6 and TRBJ2-1, with 8 bases matching TRBD2. After removal of 0 bases from V and 3 bases from J, the junction contained 4 bases not matched to a gene. CDR3 length: 16 amino acids. CDR1 is MNHNY and CDR2 is SVGAGI in the germline V gene (reference sequence). This chain's CDR3 is CASSYSGSGDYNEQFF. The CDR3 nucleotides are TGTGCCAGCAGTTACTCGGGTAGCGGGGACTACAATGAGCAGTTCTTC.

This clonotype was recorded many times. The chain uses TRBV4-1 and TRBJ1-1; no clear D gene. Germline V CDR1 and CDR2: MGHRA, YSYEKL. V was trimmed by 0 bases and J by 5 bases, leaving 7 bases between them. The CDR3 extends over 13 amino acids. The CDR3 here is CASSQDPRTEAFF. The CDR3 DNA is TGCGCCAGCAGCCAAGATCCCCGAACTGAAGCTTTCTTT.

This clonotype was observed at least ten times. This chain links TRBV28 with TRBJ2-7, with a possible D match to TRBD2 (6 bases). This CDR3 comprises 15 residues. V was shortened by 5 bases and J by 3 bases, with 17 bases between the two germline ends. The V gene's germline CDR1 is MDHEN and CDR2 SYDVKM. The chain's CDR3 is CASSQSSVRDYEQYF. CDR3 sequence (DNA): TGTGCCAGCAGTCAATCTAGCGTAAGAGACTACGAGCAGTACTTC.

This clonotype was picked up many times. V gene TRBV12-3 or TRBV12-4 combines with J gene TRBJ2-2; D possibly corresponds to TRBD1 (5 bases). V was clipped by 8 bases and J by 0 bases, with 13 bases between them. The CDR3 spans 15 residues. Written as DNA, the CDR3 is TGTGCCAGCGGCCTGACAGATACGAACACCGGGGAGCTGTTTTTT. It translates to CASGLTDTNTGELFF.

This clonotype was seen ten or more times. The rearrangement links TRBV11-3 to TRBJ2-2; possible D gene TRBD2, 7 bases. Deletions cut 5 bases from V and 4 bases from J, with 17 bases between. Germline CDR1 SGHNT, CDR2 YENEEA. The CDR3 totals 16 residues. CDR3 DNA: TGTGCCAGCAGCCTCCGGGGTGCGGGGGCCACCGGGGAGCTGTTTTTT. Translating gives CASSLRGAGATGELFF.

This clonotype has a count of ten or more. The chain combines TRBV2 with TRBJ2-1; TRBD2 matches at 9 bases. Unmatched junction bases numbered 15, after V lost 4 bases and J lost 8 bases. The CDR3 is made up of 17 amino acids. Per the germline V gene, CDR1 is SNHLY and CDR2 is FYNNEI. The chain's CDR3 is CASSVPQTGTSFDEQFF. CDR3 bases: TGTGCCAGCAGTGTGCCTCAAACCGGGACTAGCTTTGATGAGCAGTTCTTC.

This clonotype was observed a single time. V and J are TRBV13 and TRBJ2-2; no firm D call. Germline CDR1 is PRHDT and CDR2 is FYEKMQ (reference sequence). The V and J ends lost 3 bases and 2 bases respectively, with 10 bases between them. The CDR3 covers 15 residues. This chain's CDR3 is CASSFAPLNTGELFF. CDR3 sequence (DNA): TGTGCCAGCAGCTTCGCCCCACTAAACACCGGGGAGCTGTTTTTT.